These 20 T cell receptor beta chains were all obtained from the same sample, sequenced in a study of preoperative IRX-2 immunotherapy in early breast cancer. Treatment in this sample: preoperative locoregional IRX-2 cytokine immunotherapy. Using immunoSEQ multiplex PCR, the repertoire was profiled, and TCRdb retains in-frame clones only, with some absent. This sample has some 22,000 clones, with 80% to 90% found just once. Sequenced here: tumor tissue, sampled after IRX-2 immunotherapy. The receptors come from a human donor with breast cancer.

The chain employs TRBV5-1 and TRBJ2-7; D not resolved. The CDR3 contains 14 residues. Germline V gene data show CDR1 as SGHRS and CDR2 as YFSETQ. Deletions cut 4 bases from V and 4 bases from J, with 15 bases between. The DNA of the CDR3 is TGCGCCAGCAGCCCGCTGGATCTCGCATACGAGCAGTACTTC. Translated, it gives CASSPLDLAYEQYF.

J is TRBJ1-3 and V is TRBV9; D gene ambiguous. Trimming left V 3 bases short and J 3 bases short, with 16 bases between. Germline CDR1 is SGDLS and CDR2 is YYNGEE. The CDR3 is 16 residues long. The CDR3 sequence is CASSDEGWGLGNTIYF. CDR3 DNA sequence: TGTGCCAGCAGCGACGAAGGTTGGGGTCTTGGAAACACCATATATTTT. Full variable domain (remainder filled in from reference TRBV9 and TRBJ1-3): DSGVTQTPKHLITATGQRVTLRCSPRSGDLSVYWYQQSLDQGLQFLIQYYNGEERAKGNILERFSAQQFPDLHSELNLSSLELGDSALYFCASSDEGWGLGNTIYFGEGSWLTVV.

This rearrangement joins TRBV7-2 to TRBJ2-2, with 8 bases that match TRBD1. The germline CDR1 and CDR2 sequences are SGHTA and FQGNSA. This CDR3 region has 14 residues. The V and J ends lost 3 bases and 6 bases, in that order; junction bases with no gene match: 3. The CDR3 protein is CASSFQGAAGELFF. In nucleotides, the CDR3 is TGTGCCAGCAGCTTTCAGGGGGCCGCCGGGGAGCTGTTTTTT.

The V and J genes are TRBV10-1 and TRBJ2-7, with TRBD1 matching over 8 bases. J gave up 2 bases and V 6 bases, and 6 bases lay outside the gene matches. Germline CDR1 and CDR2: WNHNN and SYGVQD (reference sequence). The CDR3 runs to 14 residues. Here the CDR3 reads CASREGQETYEQYF. Written as DNA, the CDR3 is TGCGCCAGCAGGGAGGGACAGGAAACCTACGAGCAGTACTTC.

CDR3 in DNA: TGTGCCACCAGCAGAACATCGGGACAGGGGGATGAAAAACTGTTTTTT. Residues: CATSRTSGQGDEKLFF. The gene calls are TRBV15 and TRBJ1-4; 11 bases fit TRBD1. CDR1 is LNHNV, CDR2 YYDKDF, per germline (reference sequence). This CDR3 spans 16 amino acids. V trimming: 2 bases; J trimming: 6 bases; junction bases outside the gene matches: 5.

The chain is built from TRBV2 and TRBJ1-2; D may be TRBD1 (5 bases). Trimming removed 6 bases from V and 7 bases from J, with 15 bases in between. Germline V gene lookup returns CDR1 SNHLY and CDR2 FYNNEI. This CDR3 spans 13 amino acids. DNA for the CDR3: TGTGCCAGCAGGTCCCGGGACGCGGTTGGCTACACCTTC. Protein product: CASRSRDAVGYTF.

The rearrangement joins TRBV14 to TRBJ2-7; a possible D gene is TRBD1 (7 bases). Germline V gene lookup returns CDR1 SGHDN and CDR2 FVKESK. The CDR3 length is 18 residues. V shed 3 bases and J shed 0 bases, with 21 bases lying between them. The CDR3 reads CASSHRGLLRDSSYEQYF. The CDR3 coding sequence is TGTGCCAGCAGCCATCGTGGCCTTCTGCGGGACAGCTCCTACGAGCAGTACTTC. Full variable domain (missing parts from reference TRBV14 and TRBJ2-7): EAGVTQFPSHSVIEKGQTVTLRCDPISGHDNLYWYRRVMGKEIKFLLHFVKESKQDESGMPNNRFLAERTGGTYSTLKVQPAELEDSGVYFCASSHRGLLRDSSYEQYFGPGTRLTVT.

The chain carries TRBV7-2 and TRBJ2-1; TRBD2 matches at 9 bases. The ends lost 5 bases at V and 13 bases at J; junction bases unmatched: 6. This CDR3 has 12 residues. The V gene's germline CDR1 is SGHTA and CDR2 FQGNSA. The CDR3 region has the DNA TGTGCCAGCAGCCACCTTAGCGGGGGACAGTTCTTC. It encodes CASSHLSGGQFF.

This clone was picked up a small number of times. The gene calls are TRBV19 and TRBJ2-5, with TRBD2 as a possible D gene (5 bases). Germline CDR1 reads LNHDA; CDR2 reads SQIVND (reference sequence). Trimming shortened V by 5 bases and J by 3 bases, and 13 bases separated the two germline ends. CDR3 length: 14 amino acids. The CDR3 spells CASSSSTTKETQYF. The CDR3, as DNA: TGTGCCAGTAGTTCGTCGACTACGAAAGAGACCCAGTACTTC. Supplemented by reference TRBV19 and TRBJ2-5, the full variable domain reads DGGITQSPKYLFRKEGQNVTLSCEQNLNHDAMYWYRQDPGQGLRLIYYSQIVNDFQKGDIAEGYSVSREKKESFPLTVTSAQKNPTAFYLCASSSSTTKETQYFGPGTRLLVL.

The chain carries TRBV30 and TRBJ1-1, with 7 nucleotides matching TRBD1. CDR1 is GTSNPN and CDR2 is SVGIG in the germline V gene (reference sequence). The ends lost 2 bases at V and 6 bases at J; junction bases unmatched: 6. The CDR3 loop spans 13 amino acids. CDR3 bases: TGTGCCTGGAGTTTTCGGACAGGCCCTGAAGCTTTCTTT. As protein: CAWSFRTGPEAFF.

The chain uses TRBV5-1 and TRBJ2-7; D gene unclear. The V end was cut by 0 bases, the J end by 4 bases, with 5 bases between. This CDR3 spans 12 amino acids. Germline CDR1 SGHRS, CDR2 YFSETQ. This chain's CDR3 is CASSLEGYEQYF. The CDR3 nucleotides read TGCGCCAGCAGCTTGGAAGGTTACGAGCAGTACTTC.

V gene TRBV7-6 combines with J gene TRBJ1-4, with D perhaps matching TRBD1 (5 bases). From germline, CDR1 is SGHVS and CDR2 FNYEAQ. V shed 5 bases and J shed 5 bases, with 15 bases lying between them. The CDR3 length is 15 residues. The DNA of the CDR3 is TGTGCCAGCAGCCCGGGACCCGAGGGGAATGAAAAACTGTTTTTT. Translating gives CASSPGPEGNEKLFF.

This clone occurred once. V and J are TRBV29-1 and TRBJ1-5; D gene unclear. The CDR3 sequence is 13 residues long. CDR1 is SQVTM and CDR2 is ANQGSEA in the germline V gene. Trimming removed 0 bases at V and 3 bases at J, with 6 bases between. In nucleotides, the CDR3 is TGCAGCGTTGAAGAGTCAGCCAATCAGCCCCAGCATTTT. Translation: CSVEESANQPQHF.

The genes are TRBV27 and TRBJ1-2; D gene ambiguous. This CDR3 is 13 amino acids long. The V end lost 5 bases, the J end lost 3 bases, and 10 bases lay between the germline ends. The V gene's germline CDR1 is MNHEY and CDR2 SMNVEV (reference sequence). The CDR3 region is CASSPGLDYGYTF. The CDR3 nucleotides read TGTGCCAGCAGTCCTGGCCTAGACTATGGCTACACCTTC.

The chain carries TRBV4-1 and TRBJ2-7; TRBD2 is a possible D gene (5 bases). V lost 1 base and J 5 bases, leaving 12 bases between the germline ends. CDR1 is MGHRA and CDR2 is YSYEKL in the germline V gene. The CDR3 extends over 14 amino acids. CDR3 protein: CASSQVEGVDEQYF. The CDR3, as DNA: TGCGCCAGCAGCCAAGTAGAGGGAGTAGACGAGCAGTACTTC.

The chain recombines TRBV14 with TRBJ2-7; a possible D gene is TRBD1 (6 bases). There are 13 residues in the CDR3. Germline CDR1 is SGHDN and CDR2 is FVKESK. The V and J ends lost 3 bases and 3 bases respectively, with 9 bases between them. The DNA for the CDR3 is TGTGCCAGCAGCCACCGACAGGTCTACGAGCAGTACTTC. It specifies CASSHRQVYEQYF. Full variable domain (outside the CDR3, taken from reference TRBV14 and TRBJ2-7): EAGVTQFPSHSVIEKGQTVTLRCDPISGHDNLYWYRRVMGKEIKFLLHFVKESKQDESGMPNNRFLAERTGGTYSTLKVQPAELEDSGVYFCASSHRQVYEQYFGPGTRLTVT.

V gene TRBV10-3 combines with J gene TRBJ2-3, with a tentative D call TRBD2 (6 bases). Germline V lookup: CDR1 ENHRY, CDR2 SYGVKD. Trimming took 6 bases from V and 6 from J, leaving 22 bases between them. The CDR3 loop spans 16 amino acids. CDR3 in DNA: TGTGCCATCAGACCGAGACTAGTAGCAAATCAGGATACGCAGTATTTT. It encodes CAIRPRLVANQDTQYF.

The chain couples TRBV5-4 to TRBJ2-3, with D perhaps TRBD2 (6 bases). The CDR3 has 14 residues. V lost 4 bases and J lost 1, with 10 bases in between. In germline, CDR1 is SGHNT, CDR2 YYREEE (reference sequence). In DNA, the CDR3 is TGTGCCAGCAGCACAGCGGGTCGCACAGATACGCAGTATTTT. Its translation: CASSTAGRTDTQYF.

The rearrangement links TRBV7-2 to TRBJ2-1, with TRBD2 matching 7 bases. CDR3 length: 16 amino acids. The V gene's germline CDR1 is SGHTA and CDR2 FQGNSA. V was pared by 5 bases and J by 3 bases, with 10 bases of the junction left unmatched. The CDR3 DNA sequence: TGTGCCAGCAGCCACCCAATGGGAGGGCGCTACAATGAGCAGTTCTTC. Residues: CASSHPMGGRYNEQFF. The full variable domain, with the rest looked up from reference TRBV7-2 and TRBJ2-1, is GAGVSQSPSNKVTEKGKDVELRCDPISGHTALYWYRQSLGQGLEFLIYFQGNSAPDKSGLPSDRFSAERTGGSVSTLTIQRTQQEDSAVYLCASSHPMGGRYNEQFFGPGTRLTVL.

This sequence joins TRBV5-1 and TRBJ1-4, with 8 bases matching TRBD1. In germline, CDR1 is SGHRS, CDR2 YFSETQ. Trimming took 0 bases from V and 7 from J; bases not matched to a gene: 5. The CDR3 covers 15 residues. The DNA for the CDR3 is TGCGCCAGCAGCTTGGACGGGACAGGCGGTGAAAAACTGTTTTTT. Translating gives CASSLDGTGGEKLFF. Supplemented by reference TRBV5-1 and TRBJ1-4, the full variable domain reads KAGVTQTPRYLIKTRGQQVTLSCSPISGHRSVSWYQQTPGQGLQFLFEYFSETQRNKGNFPGRFSGRQFSNSRSEMNVSTLELGDSALYLCASSLDGTGGEKLFFGSGTQLSVL.